This is a list of T cell receptor beta chains from one sample in a study of T cell responses to AZD1222 COVID-19 vaccine. Method: immunoSEQ multiplex PCR; TCRdb's copy keeps in-frame clones and lacks some. The sample yields some 88,000 clones, around 92% seen once. Sequenced here: peripheral blood, sampled on day 0 of AZD1222 vaccination. These receptor sequences come from an adult in good health. Each CDR3 is given without its conserved first and last residue. Fields, in order: J gene, V gene, clone size, CDR3 protein. Rows may omit the clone size; those that give it use once, few, many or a size class.

j_call: TRBJ2-1; v_call: TRBV27; clone_size: NA; cdr3_aa: ASSNRNVNEQF
j_call: TRBJ1-2; v_call: TRBV28; clone_size: NA; cdr3_aa: ASSPPLTEGYYGYT
j_call: TRBJ1-2; v_call: TRBV9; clone_size: NA; cdr3_aa: ASSVFWGRYGYT
j_call: TRBJ2-7; v_call: TRBV28; clone_size: NA; cdr3_aa: ASNNQREQY
j_call: TRBJ1-4; v_call: TRBV28; clone_size: NA; cdr3_aa: ASSPIGTGYEKLF
j_call: TRBJ1-5; v_call: TRBV6-5; clone_size: NA; cdr3_aa: ASRRQGDQPQH
j_call: TRBJ2-3; v_call: TRBV9; clone_size: NA; cdr3_aa: ASSHRDFTDTQY
j_call: TRBJ2-7; v_call: TRBV4-1; clone_size: NA; cdr3_aa: ASSQGFGGRAYEQY
j_call: TRBJ1-2; v_call: TRBV9; clone_size: NA; cdr3_aa: ASSVGQGNYGYT
j_call: TRBJ2-1; v_call: TRBV19; clone_size: NA; cdr3_aa: ASSVDLAGTGEQF
j_call: TRBJ1-1; v_call: TRBV7-2; clone_size: NA; cdr3_aa: ASSPGQGALGAF
j_call: TRBJ2-5; v_call: TRBV30; clone_size: NA; cdr3_aa: ALGLAGGETQY
j_call: TRBJ1-2; v_call: TRBV28; clone_size: few; cdr3_aa: ASSLGTRNYGYT
j_call: TRBJ2-5; v_call: TRBV16; clone_size: NA; cdr3_aa: ASSQLVTDQETQY
j_call: TRBJ2-7; v_call: TRBV4-1; clone_size: few; cdr3_aa: ASSQGLVGYEQY
j_call: TRBJ2-7; v_call: TRBV28; clone_size: NA; cdr3_aa: ASSLPTGVHEQY
j_call: TRBJ1-1; v_call: TRBV5-1; clone_size: NA; cdr3_aa: ASSRGTGNTEAF
j_call: TRBJ1-2; v_call: TRBV5-1; clone_size: NA; cdr3_aa: ASSLGDRGSGYT
j_call: TRBJ2-4; v_call: TRBV6-2/TRBV6-3; clone_size: NA; cdr3_aa: ASSAGQGASLAKNIQY
j_call: TRBJ2-3; v_call: TRBV28; clone_size: NA; cdr3_aa: ASSPGLAGVTDTQY
j_call: TRBJ1-3; v_call: TRBV3-1/TRBV3-2; clone_size: few; cdr3_aa: ASSPVGTGNTIY
j_call: TRBJ2-1; v_call: TRBV5-4; clone_size: NA; cdr3_aa: ASTRAVAGSNEQF
j_call: TRBJ2-3; v_call: TRBV2; clone_size: NA; cdr3_aa: ASSDWTSTDTQY
j_call: TRBJ1-2; v_call: TRBV9; clone_size: NA; cdr3_aa: ASSVTVGQGGGYT
j_call: TRBJ2-7; v_call: TRBV28; clone_size: NA; cdr3_aa: ASSYGPLEQY
j_call: TRBJ2-1; v_call: TRBV2; clone_size: NA; cdr3_aa: ASSEFGAGLTSEQF
j_call: TRBJ2-1; v_call: TRBV3-1/TRBV3-2; clone_size: NA; cdr3_aa: ASSQDWRDEQF
j_call: TRBJ1-6; v_call: TRBV4-2; clone_size: NA; cdr3_aa: ASSQEENSPLH
j_call: TRBJ2-7; v_call: TRBV11-2; clone_size: NA; cdr3_aa: ASSNGQGGEEQY
j_call: TRBJ2-2; v_call: TRBV3-1/TRBV3-2; clone_size: NA; cdr3_aa: ASSQDRGNTGELF
j_call: TRBJ2-2; v_call: TRBV5-1; clone_size: NA; cdr3_aa: ASRGETNTGELF
j_call: TRBJ2-7; v_call: TRBV27; clone_size: NA; cdr3_aa: ASSLSGDASYEQY
j_call: TRBJ2-2; v_call: TRBV2; clone_size: NA; cdr3_aa: ASSEAWQGELF
j_call: TRBJ1-1; v_call: TRBV5-6; clone_size: NA; cdr3_aa: ASVRLGPDTEAF
j_call: TRBJ1-4; v_call: TRBV25-1; clone_size: NA; cdr3_aa: ASSEPQGRFEKLF
j_call: TRBJ2-1; v_call: TRBV13; clone_size: NA; cdr3_aa: ASSLGGLAGPEQF
j_call: TRBJ2-2; v_call: TRBV5-1; clone_size: NA; cdr3_aa: ASSSIRLTGELF
j_call: TRBJ2-3; v_call: TRBV7-9; clone_size: NA; cdr3_aa: ASSLVGPQTTDTQY
j_call: TRBJ1-3; v_call: TRBV9; clone_size: once; cdr3_aa: ASSVAWMGTSGNTIY
j_call: TRBJ2-7; v_call: TRBV3-1/TRBV3-2; clone_size: NA; cdr3_aa: ASPGQGDPPYEQY
j_call: TRBJ2-1; v_call: TRBV28; clone_size: NA; cdr3_aa: ASRGTSGGNNEQF
j_call: TRBJ1-6; v_call: TRBV2; clone_size: NA; cdr3_aa: ASIALDRGRDSPLH
j_call: TRBJ2-1; v_call: TRBV28; clone_size: NA; cdr3_aa: ASSRQSSFDNEQF
j_call: TRBJ1-4; v_call: TRBV19; clone_size: once; cdr3_aa: ASSLVRGNNEKLF
j_call: TRBJ1-3; v_call: TRBV5-8; clone_size: NA; cdr3_aa: ASSFEGAGNTIY
j_call: TRBJ1-2; v_call: TRBV7-9; clone_size: NA; cdr3_aa: ASSRDTGYGYT
j_call: TRBJ1-5; v_call: TRBV14; clone_size: few; cdr3_aa: ASSRSSNQPQH
j_call: TRBJ1-2; v_call: TRBV6-5; clone_size: NA; cdr3_aa: ASSYSIGSGRGYT
j_call: TRBJ2-7; v_call: TRBV12-3/TRBV12-4; clone_size: NA; cdr3_aa: ASSPPSFYEQY
j_call: TRBJ2-1; v_call: TRBV7-7; clone_size: few; cdr3_aa: ASSEGGSYYNEQF
j_call: TRBJ1-5; v_call: TRBV6-1; clone_size: NA; cdr3_aa: ASSENRHYSNQPQH
j_call: TRBJ2-1; v_call: TRBV4-2; clone_size: few; cdr3_aa: ASSYRIAEGIYNEQF
j_call: TRBJ2-7; v_call: TRBV18; clone_size: NA; cdr3_aa: ASSPRTSGLIYEQY
j_call: TRBJ2-2; v_call: TRBV19; clone_size: NA; cdr3_aa: ASTPVIDRGRTGELF
j_call: TRBJ2-3; v_call: TRBV27; clone_size: NA; cdr3_aa: ASSRAGGYTDTQY
j_call: TRBJ2-5; v_call: TRBV12-3/TRBV12-4; clone_size: NA; cdr3_aa: ASSLTFQETQY
j_call: TRBJ1-2; v_call: TRBV28; clone_size: NA; cdr3_aa: ASRPRGRRAEGYT